This T cell receptor (beta chain) was profiled in a study of shared clonotypes between healthy human individuals. Study at large: There were three CD4 naive, three CD4 memory, two CD8 naive and one CD8 memory plates per donor. Study-level points and caveats: Clonotype sharing among the donors was expected to vary with sequencing depth. It was the non-shared clonotypes that had lower generation probabilities than clonotypes shared by all four donors.

Produced via immunoSEQ multiplex PCR; TCRdb's table is partial and in-frame only. The sample carries hundreds of thousands of clones, approximately 97% recorded once. CDR1 SNHLY and CDR2 FYNNEI come from the germline V gene. The CDR3 consists of 12 residues. V lost 9 bases and J 1 base, leaving 9 bases between the germline ends. On this clone itself: Its target is unknown.

What was sequenced was naive CD4+ T cells sorted from blood. As to subset: CD45RA+ positively selected. The V call is TRBV2, the J call TRBJ2-5, with D perhaps TRBD2 (6 bases). The source is a woman aged 25 to 39 in good health. The DNA of the CDR3 is TGTGCCAGGGGGGGACTCCAAGAGACCCAGTACTTC. Its protein product is CARGGLQETQYF.